Listed here are 24 T cell receptor beta chains from one sample, sequenced in a study of vaccination and CD4 T cells after COVID-19. Time point denoted: late sampling 161 to 241 days after vaccination in three convalescent patients. TCRdb passed the PCR reads through MiXCR, listing each CDR3 protein once. Among roughly 28,000 distinct CDR3 sequences listed, roughly 50% were seen once. The source material was CD4+ T cells from blood, sampled about 7 months after SARS-CoV-2 vaccination. The receptors shown here come from a human donor who had recovered from COVID-19.

The V and J genes are TRBV2 and TRBJ2-1; no firm D call. The germline gives CDR1 SNHLY, CDR2 FYNNEI. This CDR3 is 13 amino acids long. V lost 6 bases and J 0 bases, leaving 6 bases between the germline ends. The CDR3 nucleotides are TGTGCCAGCAGAAGAAGCTCCTACAATGAGCAGTTCTTC. Its translation: CASRRSSYNEQFF.

The chain carries TRBV28 and TRBJ2-3; D possibly uses TRBD1 or TRBD2 (5 bases each). Trimming shortened V by 5 bases and J by 5 bases, and 14 bases separated the two germline ends. This CDR3 contains 14 residues. Germline V gene data show CDR1 as MDHEN and CDR2 as SYDVKM. The CDR3 here is CASSDLGAGDTQYF. DNA for the CDR3: TGTGCCAGCAGTGATCTCGGGGCCGGAGATACGCAGTATTTT.

The table lists this clonotype with a few counts. CDR3 residues: CAISESGVIAGGPKETQYF. The CDR3, as DNA: TGTGCCATCAGTGAGTCGGGAGTTATAGCGGGAGGGCCCAAAGAGACCCAGTACTTC. The chain combines TRBV10-3 with TRBJ2-5, with 11 bases fitting TRBD2. Trimming cost V 0 bases and J 3 bases; bases outside gene matches: 12. In germline, CDR1 is ENHRY, CDR2 SYGVKD. The CDR3 runs to 19 residues.

This rearrangement joins TRBV2 to TRBJ1-5; D gene ambiguous. Trimming stripped 4 bases from V and 5 bases from J, with 9 bases between. Germline CDR1 reads SNHLY; CDR2 reads FYNNEI. This CDR3 is built from 13 residues. CDR3 sequence: CASSGGLYQPQHF. Here the CDR3 DNA reads TGTGCCAGCAGTGGAGGGTTGTATCAGCCCCAGCATTTT.

V usage is TRBV6-2 or TRBV6-3 and J usage is TRBJ2-1, with 7 nucleotides matching TRBD2. This CDR3 has 16 amino acids. With V trimmed by 2 bases and J by 8 bases, 12 bases remained unmatched. Germline loops: CDR1 MNHEY, CDR2 SVGEGT. Here the CDR3 DNA reads TGTGCCAGCAGTTACACCCGGGGCGGGAGTTGGGATGAGCAGTTCTTC. This encodes CASSYTRGGSWDEQFF.

The chain is built from TRBV10-3 and TRBJ2-6; 8 bases map to TRBD2. The CDR3 totals 16 residues. Germline CDR1 is ENHRY and CDR2 is SYGVKD. J gave up 0 bases and V 10 bases, and 8 bases lay outside the gene matches. As DNA, the CDR3 is TGTGCCACCGCCGGGGGGGATAACTCTGGGGCCAACGTCCTGACTTTC. Translating gives CATAGGDNSGANVLTF.

The chain links TRBV28 to TRBJ1-5; 9 bases match TRBD1. CDR1 and CDR2 (germline): MDHEN, SYDVKM. The ends lost 4 bases at V and 9 bases at J; junction bases unmatched: 7. CDR3 length equals 14 residues. CDR3 protein: CASSSGQGSGPQHF. Written as DNA, the CDR3 is TGTGCCAGCAGTTCTGGACAGGGGTCAGGGCCCCAGCATTTT.

This clonotype was recorded a few times. CDR3 nucleotides: TGTGCCAGCAGCTTGGCCGAGGAAGCGGGAGACACAGATACGCAGTATTTT. Translating it yields CASSLAEEAGDTDTQYF. The J gene is TRBJ2-3, the V gene TRBV7-8; 8 bases agree with TRBD2. With V trimmed by 3 bases and J by 2 bases, 10 bases remained unmatched. The CDR3 extends over 17 amino acids. The V gene's germline CDR1 is SGHVS and CDR2 FQNEAQ.

A few counts support this clonotype. One end of the junction fails to match germline, which may point to a read error. This chain links TRBV27 with TRBJ1-2; 8 nucleotides agree with TRBD1. This CDR3 is built from 14 residues. Looked up from germline, CDR1 is MNHEY and CDR2 is SMNVEV (reference sequence). This CDR3 is CASSSLRQGYVYTF. The CDR3 DNA is TGTGCCAGCAGTTCACTCCGACAGGGGTATGTCTACACCTTC.

The CDR3 region has the DNA TGTGCCAGCACCCCGGGGGCTTGCGGAGCCTTTGGCACAGATACGCAGTATTTT. Residues: CASTPGACGAFGTDTQYF. The chain joins TRBV28 to TRBJ2-3; D may correspond to TRBD1 or TRBD2 (6 bases each). Germline loops: CDR1 MDHEN, CDR2 SYDVKM. The V gene lost 7 bases and the J gene lost 1 base, with 24 bases spanning the gap. There are 18 residues in the CDR3. Using reference TRBV28 and TRBJ2-3 for the parts outside the CDR3, the full variable domain is DVKVTQSSRYLVKRTGEKVFLECVQDMDHENMFWYRQDPGLGLRLIYFSYDVKMKEKGDIPEGYSVSREKKERFSLILESASTNQTSMYLCASTPGACGAFGTDTQYFGPGTRLTVL.

As DNA, the CDR3 is TGTGCCAGCAGTGGAGCGGGAGGGGGCAGGAACGAGCAGTACTTC. Encoded protein: CASSGAGGGRNEQYF. The gene calls are TRBV6-1 and TRBJ2-7, with TRBD2 matching 10 bases. J gave up 5 bases and V 4 bases, and 8 bases lay outside the gene matches. CDR1 and CDR2 (germline): MNHNS, SASEGT. This CDR3 has 15 residues.

This clonotype is termed medium-sized (0.01 to 0.1%). CDR3 protein: CASSLGSGGQETQYF. The CDR3 DNA follows: TGTGCCAGCAGCTTAGGGAGCGGAGGCCAAGAGACCCAGTACTTC. The J gene is TRBJ2-5, the V gene TRBV7-9; D may be TRBD2 (5 bases). The CDR3 spans 15 residues. Between the trimmed V and J ends, which lost 1 base and 1 base, there was a span of 10 bases. Germline CDR1 reads SEHNR; CDR2 reads FQNEAQ (reference sequence).

The DNA for the CDR3 is TGTGCCAGCAGCCAAGTAACTAGTGAACCTGGCGAGCAGTACTTC. Residues: CASSQVTSEPGEQYF. The rearrangement uses TRBV4-2 and TRBJ2-7; D may be TRBD2 (5 bases). Per the germline V gene, CDR1 is LGHNA and CDR2 is YNFKEQ. The CDR3 length is 15 residues. With 1 base removed from V and 6 bases from J, the gap between germline ends came to 16 bases.

This clonotype was counted only a few times. The chain employs TRBV7-3 and TRBJ2-5, with no clear D. Trimming shortened V by 5 bases and J by 2 bases, and 12 bases separated the two germline ends. Germline CDR1 and CDR2: SGHTA and FQGTGA. CDR3 length equals 14 residues. The CDR3 nucleotides read TGTGCCAGCAGCCCCTCTGGGGATCAAGAGACCCAGTACTTC. Amino acid sequence: CASSPSGDQETQYF.

The chain combines TRBV7-9 with TRBJ2-4, with D possibly called TRBD1 or TRBD2 (5 bases each). V was shortened by 2 bases and J by 8 bases, with 25 bases between the two germline ends. Germline V gene lookup returns CDR1 SEHNR and CDR2 FQNEAQ (reference sequence). There are 18 residues in the CDR3. The CDR3 is CASSLLVQGPQFVDIQYF. The CDR3 region has the DNA TGTGCCAGCAGCTTACTTGTGCAGGGACCCCAGTTTGTGGACATTCAGTACTTC.

J is TRBJ1-4 and V is TRBV20-1; TRBD1 matches at 9 bases. The CDR3 consists of 14 residues. Germline assignment: CDR1 DFQATT and CDR2 SNEGSKA (reference sequence). V was clipped by 6 bases and J by 7 bases; unmatched bases: 9. CDR3 loop: CSARPGTGSEKLFF. DNA of the CDR3: TGCAGTGCCAGGCCCGGGACAGGGAGTGAAAAACTGTTTTTT.

This chain connects TRBV7-8 to TRBJ1-2, with D perhaps TRBD1 (5 bases). V dropped 1 base and J dropped 9 bases, with 12 bases sitting between them. CDR3 length equals 13 residues. CDR1 is SGHVS, CDR2 FQNEAQ, per germline. In nucleotides, the CDR3 is TGTGCCAGCAGCTTAGTCCAGGGCGAGCGCTACACCTTC. Its translation is CASSLVQGERYTF.

This clonotype appeared a few times. The V gene is TRBV6-1, the J gene TRBJ1-5; 8 positions agree with TRBD1. V trimming: 3 bases; J trimming: 6 bases; junction bases outside the gene matches: 10. This CDR3 has 16 amino acids. Germline CDR1 MNHNS, CDR2 SASEGT. CDR3 nucleotide sequence: TGTGCCAGCAGTGAGGGCAGGGGGCGTGGGGGTCAGCCCCAGCATTTT. It is translated as CASSEGRGRGGQPQHF.

Comments on this clonotype: The final CDR3 position lacks the conserved phenylalanine or tryptophan, pointing to a likely read error. The chain is built from TRBV7-9 and TRBJ1-1, with D maybe TRBD1 (6 bases). The CDR3 totals 14 residues. Looked up from germline, CDR1 is SEHNR and CDR2 is FQNEAQ (reference sequence). Trimming removed 5 bases from V and 6 bases from J, with 16 bases in between. The CDR3 sequence is CASSETTGLSEAFL. The DNA of the CDR3 is TGTGCCAGCAGCGAAACGACAGGACTCTCTGAAGCTTTCCTT.

The J gene is TRBJ1-5, the V gene TRBV6-4; D is unclear. Germline assignment: CDR1 MRHNA and CDR2 SNTAGT. V lost 6 bases and J 0 bases, leaving 3 bases between the germline ends. The CDR3 contains 12 residues. The CDR3 coding sequence is TGTGCCAGCAGGATTAGCAATCAGCCCCAGCATTTT. Translation: CASRISNQPQHF.

The CDR3: CASSILATGELFF. The CDR3 DNA reads TGTGCCAGCAGCATTCTAGCCACCGGGGAGCTGTTTTTT. The chain combines TRBV7-9 with TRBJ2-2; weak D call: TRBD2 (5 bases). In germline, CDR1 is SEHNR, CDR2 FQNEAQ (reference sequence). The ends were cut back, 5 bases at V and 4 bases at J, with 8 bases in the middle. The CDR3 spans 13 residues.

This chain uses TRBV6-1 with TRBJ2-5, with D tentatively TRBD2 (5 bases). There are 14 residues in the CDR3. CDR1 is MNHNS and CDR2 is SASEGT in the germline V gene. Trimming removed 6 bases from V and 0 bases from J, with 11 bases in between. The chain's CDR3 is CASSIGEYQETQYF. In nucleotides, the CDR3 is TGTGCCAGCAGCATCGGGGAGTACCAAGAGACCCAGTACTTC.

Regarding this clonotype: Germline is not matched at one junction end, which may reflect a read error. This chain links TRBV24-1 with TRBJ2-3; perhaps TRBD2 as D (7 bases). The germline V gene encodes CDR1 KGHDR and CDR2 SFDVKD. This CDR3 has 13 amino acids. In DNA, the CDR3 is TGTGCCACCGGTGAGGGAGGGGGGGATACGCAGTATTTT. Its protein product is CATGEGGGDTQYF.

The V gene is TRBV19, the J gene TRBJ2-1; no definite D call. This CDR3 region has 13 residues. V dropped 4 bases and J dropped 6 bases, with 10 bases sitting between them. CDR1 LNHDA and CDR2 SQIVND come from the germline V gene (reference sequence). The CDR3 coding sequence is TGTGCCAGTAGTACCCTTTTGTCCAATGAGCAGTTCTTC. Its protein is CASSTLLSNEQFF. The complete variable domain, with remaining parts taken from reference TRBV19 and TRBJ2-1, reads DGGITQSPKYLFRKEGQNVTLSCEQNLNHDAMYWYRQDPGQGLRLIYYSQIVNDFQKGDIAEGYSVSREKKESFPLTVTSAQKNPTAFYLCASSTLLSNEQFFGPGTRLTVL.